The present T cell receptor (beta chain) was sequenced within a study of blood T cell repertoires in COVID-19. Study-wide context: COVID-19 samples from acute and convalescent phases originated in the United States, Italy and Spain. PBMCs, B-cell-depleted T cells, or T cells were the source of the cDNA or gDNA that made up the material.

The V gene lost 8 bases and the J gene lost 0 bases, with 12 bases spanning the gap. The CDR3 sequence is 14 residues long. The germline V gene has CDR1 SGHAT and CDR2 FQNNGV. Authors' data handling: Reference gene primers were amplified, and this amplification served to estimate nucleated cell counts. Profiling relied on immunoSEQ multiplex PCR, and the TCRdb table lists in-frame clones only, not all of them. That table gives V, J and clone size, and the DNA gave D and trimming. The repertoire has 200,000 to 250,000 clones, 65% to 90% of them found once; the top ten carry 3.5% to 5%. This sequence originates from a man aged 45 to 65 with acute or convalescent COVID-19. This rearrangement joins TRBV11-2 to TRBJ2-3; weak D call: TRBD1 (6 bases). Sequences were obtained from peripheral blood. The chain's CDR3 is CASSQGISTDTQYF. DNA for the CDR3: TGTGCCAGCTCCCAGGGGATCAGCACAGATACGCAGTATTTT.